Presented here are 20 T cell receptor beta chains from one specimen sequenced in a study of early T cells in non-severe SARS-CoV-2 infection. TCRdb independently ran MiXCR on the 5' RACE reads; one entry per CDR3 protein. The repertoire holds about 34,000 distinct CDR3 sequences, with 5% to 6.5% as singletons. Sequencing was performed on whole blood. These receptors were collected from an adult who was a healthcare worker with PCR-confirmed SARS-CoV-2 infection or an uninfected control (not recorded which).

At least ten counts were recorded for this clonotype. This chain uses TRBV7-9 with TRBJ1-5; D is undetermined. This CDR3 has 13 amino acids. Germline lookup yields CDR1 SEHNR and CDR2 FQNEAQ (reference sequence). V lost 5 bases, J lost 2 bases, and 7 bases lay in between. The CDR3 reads CASSPEGNQPQHF. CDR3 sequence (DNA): TGTGCCAGCAGCCCGGAGGGCAATCAGCCCCAGCATTTT.

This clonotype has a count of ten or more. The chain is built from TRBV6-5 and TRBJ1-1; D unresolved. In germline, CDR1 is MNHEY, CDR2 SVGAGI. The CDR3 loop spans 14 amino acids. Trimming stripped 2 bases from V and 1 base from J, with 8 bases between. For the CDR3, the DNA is TGTGCCAGCAGTTACGCCACATGGAACACTGAAGCTTTCTTT. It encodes CASSYATWNTEAFF.

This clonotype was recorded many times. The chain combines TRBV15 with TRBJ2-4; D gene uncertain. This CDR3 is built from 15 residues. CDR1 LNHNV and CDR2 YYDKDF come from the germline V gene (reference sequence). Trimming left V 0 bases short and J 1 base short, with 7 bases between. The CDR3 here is CATSRDRWAKNIQYF. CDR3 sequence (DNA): TGTGCCACCAGCAGAGACCGGTGGGCCAAAAACATTCAGTACTTC.

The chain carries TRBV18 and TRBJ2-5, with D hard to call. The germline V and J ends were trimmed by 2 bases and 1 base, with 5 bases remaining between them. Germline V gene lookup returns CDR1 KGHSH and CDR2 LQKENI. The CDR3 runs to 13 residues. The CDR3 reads CASSPALQETQYF. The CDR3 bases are TGTGCCAGCTCACCAGCCCTCCAAGAGACCCAGTACTTC.

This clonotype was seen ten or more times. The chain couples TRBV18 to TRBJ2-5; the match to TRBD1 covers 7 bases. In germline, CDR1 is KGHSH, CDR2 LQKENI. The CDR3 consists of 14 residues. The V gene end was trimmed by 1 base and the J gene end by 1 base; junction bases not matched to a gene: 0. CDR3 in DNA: TGTGCCAGCTCACCACGGACAGGCCAAGAGACCCAGTACTTC. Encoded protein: CASSPRTGQETQYF.

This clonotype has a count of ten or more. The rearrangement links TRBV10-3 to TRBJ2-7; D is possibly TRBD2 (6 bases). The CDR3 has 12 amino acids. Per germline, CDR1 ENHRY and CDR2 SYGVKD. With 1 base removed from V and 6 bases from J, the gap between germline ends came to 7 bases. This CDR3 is CAISELRGEQYF. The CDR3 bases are TGTGCCATCAGTGAGTTGCGGGGCGAGCAGTACTTC.

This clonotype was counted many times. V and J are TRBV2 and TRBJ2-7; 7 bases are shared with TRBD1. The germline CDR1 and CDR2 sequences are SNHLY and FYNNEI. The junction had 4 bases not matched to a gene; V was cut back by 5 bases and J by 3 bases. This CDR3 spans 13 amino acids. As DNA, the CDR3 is TGTGCCAGCAGTCTGACAGGGAGCTACGAGCAGTACTTC. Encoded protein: CASSLTGSYEQYF.

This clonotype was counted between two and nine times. CDR3 sequence (DNA): TGTGCCAGCAGTATATACCACAGTAACACCGGGGAGCTGTTTTTT. Translation gives CASSIYHSNTGELFF. The chain recombines TRBV12-3 or TRBV12-4 with TRBJ2-2; D is undetermined. Trimming shortened V by 5 bases and J by 2 bases, and 12 bases separated the two germline ends. The CDR3 runs 15 residues.

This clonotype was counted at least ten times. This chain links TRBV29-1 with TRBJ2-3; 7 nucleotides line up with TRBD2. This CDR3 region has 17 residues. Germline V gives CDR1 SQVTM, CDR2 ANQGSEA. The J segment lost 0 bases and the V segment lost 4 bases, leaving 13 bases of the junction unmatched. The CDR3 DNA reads TGCAGCGTTGCTGCGGGGGTCTCATCCGGAAGCACAGATACGCAGTATTTT. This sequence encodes CSVAAGVSSGSTDTQYF.

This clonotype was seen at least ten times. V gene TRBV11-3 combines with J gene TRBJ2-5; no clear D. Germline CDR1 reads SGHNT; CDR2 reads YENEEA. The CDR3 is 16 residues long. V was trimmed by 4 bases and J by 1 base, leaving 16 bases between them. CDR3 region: CASSSTGGPAQETQYF. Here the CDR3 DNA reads TGTGCCAGCAGCTCAACCGGTGGCCCGGCCCAAGAGACCCAGTACTTC.

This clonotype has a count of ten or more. The CDR3 loop is CAWTGGLYGYTF. CDR3 nucleotide sequence: TGTGCCTGGACAGGGGGCCTCTATGGCTACACCTTC. The chain uses TRBV30 and TRBJ1-2, with TRBD1 matching 8 bases. Losses at the gene ends were 4 bases for V and 4 bases for J; bases not matched to a gene: 2. The germline CDR1 and CDR2 sequences are GTSNPN and SVGIG (reference sequence). The CDR3 covers 12 residues.

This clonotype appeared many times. CDR3 region: CAWSKTDTQYF. The CDR3 DNA sequence: TGTGCCTGGAGTAAGACAGATACGCAGTATTTT. The chain uses TRBV30 and TRBJ2-3; unclear D gene. Germline V gene data show CDR1 as GTSNPN and CDR2 as SVGIG (reference sequence). Deletions cut 2 bases from V and 3 bases from J, with 3 bases between. The CDR3 spans 11 residues.

Here the CDR3 reads CASSQDRGNGYTF. CDR3 sequence (DNA): TGTGCCAGCAGCCAAGATCGGGGCAATGGCTACACCTTC. The gene calls are TRBV14 and TRBJ1-2, with D perhaps matching TRBD1 (5 bases). This CDR3 spans 13 amino acids. Germline-derived CDR1 and CDR2 are SGHDN and FVKESK. Trimming stripped 0 bases from V and 6 bases from J, with 8 bases between.

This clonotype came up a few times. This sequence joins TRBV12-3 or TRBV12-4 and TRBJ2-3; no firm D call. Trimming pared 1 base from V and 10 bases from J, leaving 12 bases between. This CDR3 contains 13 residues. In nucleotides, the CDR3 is TGTGCCAGCAGTTTAGAGTTCCGGGTTTCGCAGTATTTT. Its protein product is CASSLEFRVSQYF.

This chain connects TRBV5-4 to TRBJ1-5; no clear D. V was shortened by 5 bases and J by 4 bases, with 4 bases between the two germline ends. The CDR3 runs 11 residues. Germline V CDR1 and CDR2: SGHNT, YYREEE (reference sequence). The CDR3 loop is CASRGNQPQHF. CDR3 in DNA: TGTGCCAGCAGGGGAAATCAGCCCCAGCATTTT.

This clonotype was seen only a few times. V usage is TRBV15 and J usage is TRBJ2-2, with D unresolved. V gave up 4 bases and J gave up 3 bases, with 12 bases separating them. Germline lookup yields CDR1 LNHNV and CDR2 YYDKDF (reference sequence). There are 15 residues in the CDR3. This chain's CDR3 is CATSTRLRDTGELFF. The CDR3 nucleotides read TGTGCCACCAGCACCAGACTCCGAGACACCGGGGAGCTGTTTTTT.

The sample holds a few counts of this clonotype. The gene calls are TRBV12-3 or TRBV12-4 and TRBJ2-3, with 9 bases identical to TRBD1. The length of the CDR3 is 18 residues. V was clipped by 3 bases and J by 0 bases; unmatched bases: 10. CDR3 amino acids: CASSLVVTGGISTDTQYF. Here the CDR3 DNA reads TGTGCCAGCAGTTTGGTTGTGACAGGGGGGATAAGCACAGATACGCAGTATTTT.

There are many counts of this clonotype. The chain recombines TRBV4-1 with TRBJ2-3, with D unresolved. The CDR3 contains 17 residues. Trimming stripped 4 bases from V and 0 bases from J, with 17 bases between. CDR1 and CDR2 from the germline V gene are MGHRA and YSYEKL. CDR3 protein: CASSPAFGGSSTDTQYF. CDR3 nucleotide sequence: TGCGCCAGCAGCCCTGCCTTTGGCGGCTCTAGCACAGATACGCAGTATTTT.

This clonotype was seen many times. The CDR3 region has the DNA TGTGCCTGGAGCCCCGGGACAGGGGGCCTAAACATTCAGTACTTC. Its protein product is CAWSPGTGGLNIQYF. The chain combines TRBV30 with TRBJ2-4; the match to TRBD1 covers 12 bases. Germline V gives CDR1 GTSNPN, CDR2 SVGIG (reference sequence). With 3 bases clipped from V and 6 bases from J, the junction kept 6 bases outside the gene matches. This CDR3 is 15 amino acids long.

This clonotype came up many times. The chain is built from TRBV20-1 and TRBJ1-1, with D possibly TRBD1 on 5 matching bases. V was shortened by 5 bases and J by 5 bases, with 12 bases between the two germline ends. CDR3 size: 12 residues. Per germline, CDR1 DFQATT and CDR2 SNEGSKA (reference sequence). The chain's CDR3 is CSAAGLGTEAFF. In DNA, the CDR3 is TGCAGTGCTGCAGGGTTGGGAACTGAAGCTTTCTTT.